The 25 T cell receptor beta chains given below trace back to one sample, sequenced in a study of Ad26.COV2.S vaccination and SARS-CoV-2 variants. Treatment specified: around 19 received Ad26.COV2.S at low or high dose, single or two shots; five or six received placebo; per-sample allocation not given. Sampling was done on day 63 after the first vaccine or placebo injection. The table came from immunoSEQ multiplex PCR; TCRdb's copy has only in-frame clones and leaves some out. The sample has a few hundred thousand clones, roughly 88% seen once. Sample: peripheral blood, taken in a trial of Ad26.COV2.S vaccine versus placebo. The source is a person between 18 and 65 years old who received the Ad26.COV2.S COVID-19 vaccine or a placebo.

This clone was observed a few times. The V call is TRBV27, the J call TRBJ2-2; the match to TRBD2 covers 9 bases. The germline V gene encodes CDR1 MNHEY and CDR2 SMNVEV (reference sequence). The V segment lost 5 bases and the J segment 2 bases; nucleotides outside the gene matches: 9. The CDR3 sequence is 17 residues long. The CDR3 here is CASSTAGGTFNTGELFF. The CDR3 DNA is TGTGCCAGCAGTACAGCGGGAGGCACCTTTAACACCGGGGAGCTGTTTTTT.

The chain is built from TRBV5-1 and TRBJ2-1; TRBD2 matches 8 bases. Germline assignment: CDR1 SGHRS and CDR2 YFSETQ. The J segment lost 3 bases and the V segment lost 2 bases, leaving 13 bases of the junction unmatched. The CDR3 has 18 residues. The CDR3: CASSFSRVAGPFYNEQFF. CDR3 DNA: TGCGCCAGCAGCTTTTCCCGAGTAGCGGGACCATTCTACAATGAGCAGTTCTTC.

This clone turned up a few times. The chain employs TRBV11-2 and TRBJ2-7; D not resolved. The V end lost 3 bases, the J end lost 3 bases, and 9 bases lay between the germline ends. The CDR3 length is 13 residues. Germline V gene sequence: CDR1 SGHAT, CDR2 FQNNGV. The CDR3 sequence: CASSFSRIYEQYF. The CDR3 DNA follows: TGTGCCAGCAGCTTTTCGAGAATCTACGAGCAGTACTTC.

V usage is TRBV28 and J usage is TRBJ2-7, with 11 bases matching TRBD2. The CDR3 loop spans 16 amino acids. Germline V gene data show CDR1 as MDHEN and CDR2 as SYDVKM. The trim removed 6 bases at V and 4 bases at J, leaving 11 bases unmatched. CDR3 nucleotides: TGTGCCAGCAGCATCGTAGCGGGAGGGTCGAATTACGAGCAGTACTTC. As protein: CASSIVAGGSNYEQYF.

The V gene is TRBV5-1, the J gene TRBJ2-3, with D possibly matching TRBD2 (6 bases). The CDR3 extends over 16 amino acids. With 4 bases removed from V and 3 bases from J, the gap between germline ends came to 18 bases. From germline, CDR1 is SGHRS and CDR2 YFSETQ. DNA for the CDR3: TGCGCCAGCAGCCTCTCGACTAGGGAATCAACAGATACGCAGTATTTT. Translating gives CASSLSTRESTDTQYF.

CDR3 nucleotides: TGTGCCAGCAGTGGGCCAGGTCGTAGCACAGATACGCAGTATTTT. It is translated as CASSGPGRSTDTQYF. V usage is TRBV25-1 and J usage is TRBJ2-3; D call uncertain. V shed 4 bases and J shed 0 bases, with 11 bases lying between them. Germline CDR1 is MGHDK and CDR2 is SYGVNS. This CDR3 region has 15 residues.

The chain is built from TRBV5-4 and TRBJ2-5; 10 positions match TRBD1. The CDR3 extends over 15 amino acids. Germline V gene sequence: CDR1 SGHNT, CDR2 YYREEE (reference sequence). With V trimmed by 3 bases and J by 5 bases, 7 bases remained unmatched. CDR3 protein: CASSSTGGAWETQYF. The CDR3 DNA is TGTGCCAGCAGCTCGACAGGGGGCGCGTGGGAGACCCAGTACTTC.

This clone was picked up a small number of times. The gene calls are TRBV9 and TRBJ1-1; D is ambiguous. CDR1 is SGDLS, CDR2 YYNGEE, per germline. Trimming removed 4 bases at V and 4 bases at J, with 14 bases between. The CDR3 is 14 residues long. CDR3 sequence: CASSPSAWGTEAFF. As DNA, the CDR3 is TGTGCCAGCAGCCCCTCGGCCTGGGGCACTGAAGCTTTCTTT.

The J gene is TRBJ1-4, the V gene TRBV24-1; D ambiguous. In germline, CDR1 is KGHDR, CDR2 SFDVKD. Between the trimmed V and J ends, which lost 3 bases and 0 bases, there was a span of 4 bases. The CDR3 has 14 residues. This CDR3 reads CATSDPATNEKLFF. In nucleotides, the CDR3 is TGTGCCACCAGTGATCCAGCAACTAATGAAAAACTGTTTTTT.

CDR3 bases: TGTGCCAGCAGCTTGCAATTTCTAGGGTACCAAGAGACCCAGTACTTC. This encodes CASSLQFLGYQETQYF. This rearrangement joins TRBV5-5 to TRBJ2-5; D unresolved. CDR1 is SGHKS and CDR2 is YYEKEE in the germline V gene (reference sequence). V lost 1 base to trimming and J lost 0 bases, with 13 bases between them. The CDR3 contains 16 residues.

V and J are TRBV7-2 and TRBJ2-5; 11 bases line up with TRBD2. Trimming removed 4 bases from V and 10 bases from J; junction bases left unmatched: 20. This CDR3 spans 18 amino acids. The germline V gene has CDR1 SGHTA and CDR2 FQGNSA. The CDR3 nucleotides are TGTGCCAGCAGCTCCCCACGCCGCATTAGCGGGAGGGTCGGGGGCCAGTACTTC. It yields the protein CASSSPRRISGRVGGQYF.

V and J are TRBV6-6 and TRBJ2-7, with D perhaps being TRBD1 or TRBD2 (5 bases each). V shed 2 bases and J shed 3 bases, with 11 bases lying between them. CDR1 MNHNY and CDR2 SVGAGI come from the germline V gene (reference sequence). This CDR3 is 14 amino acids long. The CDR3: CASSYLGRFYEQYF. The CDR3 DNA reads as TGTGCCAGCAGTTACCTGGGACGGTTCTACGAGCAGTACTTC.

The chain couples TRBV6-6 to TRBJ2-1, with D uncertain. V lost 1 base and J lost 4, with 5 bases in between. Germline CDR1 and CDR2: MNHNY and SVGAGI (reference sequence). This CDR3 has 13 amino acids. The CDR3 nucleotides are TGTGCCAGCAGTTACTTAAAGTACAATGAGCAGTTCTTC. It translates to CASSYLKYNEQFF.

The chain is built from TRBV7-9 and TRBJ2-7; tentatively, D is TRBD1 or TRBD2 (5 bases each). Looked up from germline, CDR1 is SEHNR and CDR2 is FQNEAQ (reference sequence). There are 15 residues in the CDR3. The V end was cut by 5 bases, the J end by 4 bases, with 18 bases between. The CDR3 reads CASSPPGQKRYEQYF. The DNA for the CDR3 is TGTGCCAGCAGCCCGCCGGGGCAGAAAAGATACGAGCAGTACTTC.

The chain employs TRBV28 and TRBJ1-6, with unresolved D. This CDR3 is 12 amino acids long. V was pared by 5 bases and J by 8 bases, with 7 bases between. In germline, CDR1 is MDHEN, CDR2 SYDVKM. The CDR3 DNA reads TGTGCCAGCAGTCCTACTGATTCACCCCTCCACTTT. As protein: CASSPTDSPLHF.

The chain has TRBV4-2 and TRBJ2-4; D call uncertain. This CDR3 spans 12 amino acids. V dropped 4 bases and J dropped 8 bases, with 9 bases sitting between them. Looked up from germline, CDR1 is LGHNA and CDR2 is YNFKEQ. The chain's CDR3 is CASSPPDYIQYF. The CDR3 nucleotides are TGTGCCAGCAGCCCACCTGACTACATTCAGTACTTC.

This clone was seen only a few times. V gene TRBV5-4 combines with J gene TRBJ2-7; D is possibly TRBD1 (6 bases). Germline CDR1 reads SGHNT; CDR2 reads YYREEE (reference sequence). The CDR3 is made up of 14 amino acids. Trimming took 4 bases from V and 1 from J, leaving 12 bases between them. The CDR3 is CASSVDRSSYEQYF. As DNA, the CDR3 is TGTGCCAGCAGCGTGGACAGAAGTTCCTACGAGCAGTACTTC.

The sample holds one count of this clone. The chain is built from TRBV5-6 and TRBJ2-5, with D perhaps matching TRBD2 (5 bases). The CDR3 is 14 residues long. Per germline, CDR1 SGHDT and CDR2 YYEEEE. The ends were cut back, 0 bases at V and 7 bases at J, with 13 bases in the middle. The CDR3 nucleotides read TGTGCCAGCAGCTTGGTTTCCGGGGATAGGACCCAGTACTTC. Translated, it gives CASSLVSGDRTQYF.

This sequence joins TRBV28 and TRBJ1-1, with 11 bases matching TRBD1. V lost 5 bases to trimming and J lost 1 base; unmatched junction nucleotides: 9. The CDR3 length is 17 residues. CDR1 is MDHEN, CDR2 SYDVKM, per germline. The CDR3 coding sequence is TGTGCCAGCAGTGGGGATGGGACAGGGGGTAGGAACACTGAAGCTTTCTTT. Residues: CASSGDGTGGRNTEAFF.

The genes are TRBV10-1 and TRBJ1-1; D gene ambiguous. Trimming took 6 bases from V and 7 from J, leaving 15 bases between them. This CDR3 is 13 amino acids long. Germline V gives CDR1 WNHNN, CDR2 SYGVQD (reference sequence). The CDR3 sequence is CASRPSRPIEAFF. CDR3 sequence (DNA): TGCGCCAGCAGGCCCTCAAGGCCGATTGAAGCTTTCTTT.

The chain uses TRBV9 and TRBJ1-6; possibly TRBD1 for D (6 bases). The CDR3 has 17 amino acids. The germline V gene has CDR1 SGDLS and CDR2 YYNGEE. V gave up 0 bases and J gave up 7 bases, with 17 bases separating them. The CDR3 spells CASSVEGGQTWNSPLHF. CDR3 nucleotides: TGTGCCAGCAGCGTAGAGGGGGGACAAACTTGGAATTCACCCCTCCACTTT.

J is TRBJ2-2 and V is TRBV18; TRBD2 matches at 13 bases. CDR3 length: 17 residues. Germline CDR1 reads KGHSH; CDR2 reads LQKENI. The junction had 7 bases not matched to a gene; V was cut back by 5 bases and J by 4 bases. CDR3 loop: CASSSGLAGALTGELFF. Here the CDR3 DNA reads TGTGCCAGCTCATCCGGACTAGCGGGAGCCCTCACCGGGGAGCTGTTTTTT.

This chain connects TRBV2 to TRBJ2-7; D is unclear. The CDR3 runs to 14 residues. In germline, CDR1 is SNHLY, CDR2 FYNNEI. The V end was cut by 4 bases, the J end by 2 bases, with 12 bases between. CDR3 coding DNA: TGTGCCAGCAGTGGGCAGGACCCCCCCTACGAGCAGTACTTC. Protein product: CASSGQDPPYEQYF.

The chain combines TRBV27 with TRBJ2-1; possibly TRBD2 for D (5 bases). The V end lost 5 bases, the J end lost 0 bases, and 14 bases lay between the germline ends. Looked up from germline, CDR1 is MNHEY and CDR2 is SMNVEV (reference sequence). The CDR3 totals 16 residues. Written as DNA, the CDR3 is TGTGCCAGCAGTCTACATGGACTGAGCTCCTACAATGAGCAGTTCTTC. Residues: CASSLHGLSSYNEQFF.

The V call is TRBV29-1, the J call TRBJ2-1; the match to TRBD2 covers 10 bases. CDR3 length: 14 amino acids. CDR1 and CDR2 from the germline V gene are SQVTM and ANQGSEA. V lost 4 bases, J lost 10 bases, and 10 bases stayed unmatched. DNA for the CDR3: TGCAGCGTTGGGGAGCGGGAGGGCCTCGGGGAGCAGTTCTTC. Translation gives CSVGEREGLGEQFF.